This TCR beta chain was found in a study of shared T cell receptors in the human thymus. Clones were read by immunoSEQ multiplex PCR, and TCRdb kept only the in-frame ones, dropping some. Here the sample spans 55,000 to 75,000 clones, roughly 96% being singletons. The specimen was thymocytes. This clonotype was sampled from a human donor.

The CDR3 is CASSRSKDSSYEQYF. CDR3 nucleotides: TGTGCCAGCAGCCGAAGTAAGGACAGCTCCTACGAGCAGTACTTC. The V call is TRBV11-2, the J call TRBJ2-7, with D perhaps TRBD1 (6 bases). V was trimmed by 5 bases and J by 0 bases, leaving 14 bases between them. The germline V gene encodes CDR1 SGHAT and CDR2 FQNNGV. The CDR3 has 15 residues.